This TCR beta chain was captured in a study of cytomegalovirus exposure and HLA in healthy donors. Study results and caveats: TRBV6-2, TRBV6-3 and some other V segments were unresolvable in 87-base-pair reads. Later genetic work tied a missense DCLRE1C variant to beta-chain V and J trimming. Most TCR sequences proved rare, with some public TCRs found in many donors.

There are 16 residues in the CDR3. The V and J ends lost 4 bases and 6 bases, in that order; junction bases with no gene match: 13. The V gene's germline CDR1 is KGHSH and CDR2 LQKENI. Though probably carrying unrecorded immune exposures, donors were nominally healthy at sampling. Primers for the PCR totalled 60 Vbeta and 13 Jbeta. TCRdb keeps only in-frame clones here, not all; method: immunoSEQ multiplex PCR. The table records more than 150,000 clones, over 70% of them present only once. With respect to this clone: Its antigen is not known.

The chain has TRBV18 and TRBJ2-7, with 9 bases aligning to TRBD2. This sequence originates from a man aged 18 to 35 in good health and CMV-seronegative. The sequencing input was PBMCs. CDR3 DNA: TGTGCCAGCTCACTACAACGGGCGGGAGGGACCGTCGAGCAGTACTTC. Translated, it gives CASSLQRAGGTVEQYF.